Detailed here is one TCR beta chain. Its antigen has not been determined. No base quality values were provided; no much bigger clone lies one nucleotide off. The record originates from a study of shared clonotypes between healthy human individuals (dated by TCRdb to 2018 to 2020). Notes on the research overall: Two women and three men aged 18 to 49 years were included in the cohort. For each donor, three plates each were used for CD4 naive and CD4 memory, two plates were used for CD8 naive, and one plate was used for CD8 memory. The study deeply sequenced blood TCR repertoires of about 5 healthy adults to estimate repertoire size and the extent of clonotype sharing between individuals. Leukapheresis yielded between about 0.94 and 9.5 billion PBMCs per donor. To increase sequencing depth and limit assay-specific biases, different laboratories used diverse techniques to prepare libraries and sequence TCR repertoires.

Donors were healthy HIV-negative adults with no recently reported acute infections or vaccinations. Every donor was a Caucasian adult residing in Nashville, Tennessee, USA. CD4+ T cells were enriched by magnetic negative selection, after which naive cells were positively selected on CD45RA and the negative fraction was taken as the memory subset. Blood was collected by leukapheresis, and PBMCs were isolated by Ficoll-Histopaque density gradient centrifugation and then cryopreserved in liquid nitrogen vapor phase. Purity and quantity of every magnetically sorted T cell population were checked by analytical flow cytometry. From each sorted fraction, genomic DNA was isolated and quantified by UV absorbance on a Nanodrop 2000c. Using the deep immunoSEQ assay, TCR CDR3 regions were amplified from genomic DNA by multiplex PCR. For each cell subset, the extracted genomic DNA was distributed evenly across all wells of several immunoSEQ 96-well plates, and each plate served as one replicate. Each replicate PCR for sorted subsets received about 220 ng genomic DNA, equal to about 30,000 T cell genomes. Purified libraries were quantified with a Qubit 3.0 fluorometer, sized on a Bioanalyzer 2100, and re-quantified with the KAPA Library Quantification kit. Every immunoSEQ 96-well plate was sequenced on a separate single-read 150-cycle Illumina NextSeq 550 flow cell. Per the original workflow: Because the immunoSEQ output included only junctional sequences and no quality scores, the filtering could not be the same as the filtering used for full-length reads. Sequences were annotated with PyIR, a Python wrapper for IgBLAST v1.9, using IMGT germline references to assign V/J genes and CDR3. Reads were filtered out if the reads had weak V/J assignments (E-value above 1e-6), no CDR3, stop codons, out-of-frame junctions, or ambiguous translated residues. V3J clonotypes were defined by identical inferred V gene, J gene, and CDR3 amino acid sequence. Percentage overlap between repertoires was calculated by dividing the number of shared unique clonotypes by the size of the smaller repertoire. RTK rarefaction, the Chao1 estimator, and Recon v2.1 estimates of unobserved clonotypes were used to assess repertoire richness. OLGA was used to compute generation probabilities for all TCRbeta clonotypes that the gDNA method yielded from a handful of donors. Entries here come from immuneACCESS through TCRdb and include only in-frame sequences with V and J called. Some clones fail to appear in such tables; in the studies checked, an unresolved V gene covers under half of the shortfall, and the cause of the remainder is unknown. V and J calls and clone size are those listed in that table; D and trimming were worked out from the DNA. For this sample there are millions of clones; 85% to 95% appear just once. More than 0.1% of the sample belongs to the ten largest clones.

The full study reports these points: Sampling was limited to blood, and TCR repertoires in tissue likely differ from TCR repertoires in blood. About 5% of naive CD4, 3.5% of naive CD8, roughly 2.5% of memory CD4, and 0.4% of memory CD8 clonotypes were shared across a few donors. Pairwise subsampling indicated that sequencing depth was expected to affect the degree of clonotype sharing among donors. Naive subsets generally had larger estimated clonotype richness than memory subsets. Even with the large sequencing depth, rarefaction of the sorted-subset datasets indicated that sequencing was incomplete. The small number of donors limited the genetic and exposure-history diversity represented. Clonotypes shared by all four sorted-subset donors showed higher generation probabilities than non-shared clonotypes.

At the junction V is shortened by 0 bases and J by 6 bases, with 15 bases in between. The CDR3 covers 16 residues, taking in both the cysteine and the phenylalanine. Only the CDR3 DNA is retained, 48 bases long and in frame from the first base. CDR1 KGHSH and CDR2 LQKENI were looked up in the germline V gene. The receptor was isolated from a man aged 18 to 35 in good health. The sample comprised naive CD4+ T cells sorted from blood. The cell subset or site label for this specimen denotes: CD45RA+ positively selected. The chain is encoded by TRBV18 joined to TRBJ1-5; a weak D assignment points to TRBD1 (5 bases agree). The DNA sequence is as follows: TGTGCCAGCTCACCACCGGGGCAGGCGGGAATTCAGCCCCAGCATTTT. This sequence encodes CASSPPGQAGIQPQHF.